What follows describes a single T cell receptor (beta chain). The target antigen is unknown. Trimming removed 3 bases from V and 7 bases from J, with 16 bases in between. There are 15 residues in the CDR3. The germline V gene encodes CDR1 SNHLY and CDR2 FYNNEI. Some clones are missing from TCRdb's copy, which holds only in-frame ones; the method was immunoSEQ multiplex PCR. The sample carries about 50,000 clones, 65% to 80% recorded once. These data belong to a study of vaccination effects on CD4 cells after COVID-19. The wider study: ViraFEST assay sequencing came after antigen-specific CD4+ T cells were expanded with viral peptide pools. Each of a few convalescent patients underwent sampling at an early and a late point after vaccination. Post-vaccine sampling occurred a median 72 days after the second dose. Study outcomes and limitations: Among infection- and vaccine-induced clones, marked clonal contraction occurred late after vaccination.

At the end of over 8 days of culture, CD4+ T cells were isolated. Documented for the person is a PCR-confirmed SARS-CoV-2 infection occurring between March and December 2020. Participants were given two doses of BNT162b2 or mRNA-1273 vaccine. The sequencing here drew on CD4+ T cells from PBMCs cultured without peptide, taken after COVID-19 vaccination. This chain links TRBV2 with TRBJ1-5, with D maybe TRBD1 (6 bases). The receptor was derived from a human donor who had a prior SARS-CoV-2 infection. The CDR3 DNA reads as TGTGCCAGCAGTGATAAATCACAGGGTGGGCAGCCCCAGCATTTT. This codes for CASSDKSQGGQPQHF.